This T cell receptor (beta chain) stems from a study of blood T cell repertoires in COVID-19. Looking at the study overall: Spain, Italy and the United States supplied samples that represented acute and convalescent COVID-19. T cells, B-cell-depleted T cells, or PBMCs supplied cDNA or gDNA.

In the original workflow: Reference gene primer amplification yielded estimated nucleated cell counts. Repertoires were generated with immunoSEQ multiplex PCR, while TCRdb's copy carries only in-frame clones and drops some. V, J and clone size were drawn from that table, and D and trimming were deduced from the DNA. The table shows about 86,000 clones, with approximately 83% occurring only once. This clone has only one observation. The clonotype comes from an elderly woman with active or convalescent COVID-19. Sequencing was carried out using peripheral blood.

CDR3 amino acids: CASSLRGSGNTIYF. CDR3 bases: TGCGCCAGCAGCTTAAGGGGCTCTGGAAACACCATATATTTT. This chain links TRBV5-1 with TRBJ1-3; maybe TRBD1 (5 bases). Germline assignment: CDR1 SGHRS and CDR2 YFSETQ. Deletions cut 2 bases from V and 0 bases from J, with 6 bases between. The CDR3 spans 14 residues.